The next 31 T cell receptor beta chains were all read from a single sample in a study of blood T cell repertoires in COVID-19. Sequenced by immunoSEQ multiplex PCR; TCRdb stores in-frame clones only, minus some. This sample has 200,000 to 300,000 clones, with 85% to 90% found just once. Sequencing was carried out using peripheral blood. These receptors were collected from a woman aged 35 to 49 who had recovered from COVID-19.

This clone was recorded once. The V call is TRBV20-1, the J call TRBJ2-7; 9 bases align to TRBD1. Losses at the gene ends were 5 bases for V and 9 bases for J; bases not matched to a gene: 5. CDR1 is DFQATT, CDR2 SNEGSKA, per germline (reference sequence). The CDR3 length is 11 residues. The CDR3 coding sequence is TGCAGTGCTGGCAGACAGGGGGGGCAGTACTTC. Its protein is CSAGRQGGQYF.

Details on this clone: The same CDR3 also results from other DNA sequences found in this sample. The genes are TRBV6-5 and TRBJ1-6; TRBD1 aligns across 9 bases. The germline V gene has CDR1 MNHEY and CDR2 SVGAGI. CDR3 length equals 15 residues. Trimming removed 2 bases from V and 9 bases from J; junction bases left unmatched: 5. DNA of the CDR3: TGTGCCAGCAGTTACGCCGGGACAGGGAGTTCACCCCTCCACTTT. Translation gives CASSYAGTGSSPLHF.

The rearrangement links TRBV6-5 to TRBJ1-1; 11 bases are a match to TRBD1. Trimming cost V 9 bases and J 12 bases; bases outside gene matches: 12. The CDR3 contains 13 residues. CDR1 and CDR2 (germline): MNHEY, SVGAGI. The chain's CDR3 is CASSMWDRGITFF. The CDR3, as DNA: TGTGCCAGTTCGATGTGGGACAGGGGGATAACTTTCTTT.

This chain joins TRBV9 and TRBJ1-1; TRBD1 matches 9 bases. Germline V gene lookup returns CDR1 SGDLS and CDR2 YYNGEE. The V gene end was trimmed by 3 bases and the J gene end by 1 base; junction bases not matched to a gene: 7. The CDR3 totals 16 residues. CDR3 region: CASSAGTGSWNTEAFF. The CDR3 DNA reads as TGTGCCAGCAGCGCTGGGACAGGGTCTTGGAACACTGAAGCTTTCTTT.

The chain carries TRBV5-4 and TRBJ1-1; D may be TRBD1 (5 bases). In germline, CDR1 is SGHNT, CDR2 YYREEE (reference sequence). The CDR3 consists of 14 residues. V gave up 0 bases and J gave up 4 bases, with 10 bases separating them. The CDR3 DNA follows: TGTGCCAGCAGCTTGGTCGGGGGAACCACTGAAGCTTTCTTT. Its protein product is CASSLVGGTTEAFF.

The chain combines TRBV4-1 with TRBJ2-2; D may be TRBD2 (5 bases). Germline V gives CDR1 MGHRA, CDR2 YSYEKL. Between the trimmed V and J ends, which lost 0 bases and 6 bases, there was a span of 11 bases. The CDR3 loop spans 15 amino acids. The CDR3, as DNA: TGCGCCAGCAGCCAAGATCGGGATCCCCCCGGGGAGCTGTTTTTT. Its translation: CASSQDRDPPGELFF.

This sequence joins TRBV29-1 and TRBJ2-7; TRBD1 matches at 10 bases. In germline, CDR1 is SQVTM, CDR2 ANQGSEA. CDR3 length: 15 amino acids. The trim removed 2 bases at V and 3 bases at J, leaving 7 bases unmatched. CDR3 sequence (DNA): TGCAGCGTTGAATCCCGACAGGGGGCTTACTACGAGCAGTACTTC. Its translation: CSVESRQGAYYEQYF.

CDR3: CATSRVGGAYGYTF. For the CDR3, the DNA is TGTGCCACCAGCAGAGTAGGGGGGGCCTATGGCTACACCTTC. V is TRBV15 and J is TRBJ1-2; a weak D match, TRBD1 (6 bases). The germline V and J ends were trimmed by 1 base and 4 bases, with 10 bases remaining between them. The CDR3 is 14 residues long. Per germline, CDR1 LNHNV and CDR2 YYDKDF (reference sequence).

V gene TRBV7-9 combines with J gene TRBJ1-1; a possible D gene is TRBD1 (6 bases). In germline, CDR1 is SEHNR, CDR2 FQNEAQ (reference sequence). Trimming cost V 7 bases and J 7 bases, with 25 bases left between them. This CDR3 has 16 residues. CDR3 coding DNA: TGTGCCAGCACCCTGACGACGGCGGGGAGGGACATTGAAGCTTTCTTT. It specifies CASTLTTAGRDIEAFF.

Comments on this clone: In the same sample, other DNA sequences code for this CDR3. V is TRBV5-4 and J is TRBJ2-5; 8 bases align to TRBD1. This CDR3 has 15 residues. CDR1 and CDR2 (germline): SGHNT, YYREEE (reference sequence). V shed 3 bases, J shed 1 base, and the junction held 5 bases outside the gene matches. The CDR3 sequence is CASSSGQGGQETQYF. As DNA, the CDR3 is TGTGCCAGCAGCTCTGGACAGGGAGGCCAAGAGACCCAGTACTTC. The full variable domain, rest sourced from reference TRBV5-4 and TRBJ2-5, is ETGVTQSPTHLIKTRGQQVTLRCSSQSGHNTVSWYQQALGQGPQFIFQYYREEENGRGNFPPRFSGLQFPNYSSELNVNALELDDSALYLCASSSGQGGQETQYFGPGTRLLVL.

This clone was observed a single time. The chain uses TRBV6-1 and TRBJ1-5; TRBD1 might be the D (5 bases). The CDR3 is 16 amino acids. Germline-derived CDR1 and CDR2 are MNHNS and SASEGT. With 0 bases removed from V and 11 bases from J, the gap between germline ends came to 20 bases. This chain's CDR3 is CASSEAPGGLGGAQHF. The CDR3 DNA reads TGTGCCAGCAGTGAAGCGCCCGGAGGTCTCGGAGGGGCCCAGCATTTT.

This clone appeared once. The rearrangement links TRBV7-9 to TRBJ1-5; weak D call: TRBD1 (6 bases). The V gene's germline CDR1 is SEHNR and CDR2 FQNEAQ (reference sequence). V was clipped by 5 bases and J by 5 bases, with 10 bases between them. The CDR3 spans 13 residues. The CDR3 DNA is TGTGCCAGCAGCACCCGGACAGATCAGCCCCAGCATTTT. Translating it yields CASSTRTDQPQHF.

CDR3 protein: CAWSVLLVNEQFF. CDR3 nucleotide sequence: TGTGCCTGGAGTGTACTCCTGGTCAATGAGCAGTTCTTC. The chain is built from TRBV30 and TRBJ2-1; D call uncertain. The germline V gene has CDR1 GTSNPN and CDR2 SVGIG (reference sequence). Trimming stripped 0 bases from V and 6 bases from J, with 9 bases between. The CDR3 is made up of 13 amino acids.

V usage is TRBV10-1 and J usage is TRBJ2-5; D uncertain. The CDR3 runs to 14 residues. Germline CDR1 and CDR2: WNHNN and SYGVQD (reference sequence). The germline V and J ends were trimmed by 3 bases and 2 bases, with 10 bases remaining between them. CDR3 region: CASSDYGRQETQYF. The CDR3 nucleotides read TGCGCCAGCAGTGATTATGGCAGACAAGAGACCCAGTACTTC.

Only one count was recorded for this clone. The CDR3 reads CASSLDASRNSPLHF. The DNA of the CDR3 is TGCGCCAGCAGCTTGGACGCGTCGAGGAATTCACCCCTCCACTTT. The J gene is TRBJ1-6, the V gene TRBV5-1; unclear D gene. Germline V gene sequence: CDR1 SGHRS, CDR2 YFSETQ. Trimming shortened V by 0 bases and J by 7 bases, and 11 bases separated the two germline ends. This CDR3 contains 15 residues.

The V gene is TRBV2, the J gene TRBJ2-2, with no clear D. The CDR3 consists of 12 residues. V shed 4 bases and J shed 4 bases, with 4 bases lying between them. Germline V gives CDR1 SNHLY, CDR2 FYNNEI. CDR3: CASSGSTGELFF. In DNA, the CDR3 is TGTGCCAGCAGTGGGAGCACCGGGGAGCTGTTTTTT.

The CDR3, as DNA: TGTGCCACCAGCAGGGGACAGGGTATGACCGGGGAGCTGTTTTTT. Translating it yields CATSRGQGMTGELFF. The genes are TRBV15 and TRBJ2-2; 9 bases fit TRBD1. Germline CDR1 is LNHNV and CDR2 is YYDKDF (reference sequence). Trimming took 3 bases from V and 5 from J; bases not matched to a gene: 4. This CDR3 region has 15 residues.

This chain uses TRBV10-3 with TRBJ2-1; TRBD1 matches at 10 bases. Germline-derived CDR1 and CDR2 are ENHRY and SYGVKD. V gave up 4 bases and J gave up 6 bases; unmatched junction bases: 0. The CDR3 covers 13 residues. The CDR3 DNA reads as TGTGCCATCAGTGGGACAGGGGGCAATGAGCAGTTCTTC. It yields the protein CAISGTGGNEQFF.

The chain couples TRBV6-4 to TRBJ2-7; D is uncertain. The V and J ends lost 4 bases and 0 bases respectively, with 13 bases between them. Germline loops: CDR1 MRHNA, CDR2 SNTAGT. The CDR3 is made up of 15 amino acids. Here the CDR3 DNA reads TGTGCCAGCAGTGCCCCTTGGGCCAGCTCCTACGAGCAGTACTTC. It codes for CASSAPWASSYEQYF.

The chain has TRBV7-2 and TRBJ2-3, with 8 bases identical to TRBD1. V was clipped by 7 bases and J by 0 bases; unmatched bases: 9. The germline CDR1 and CDR2 sequences are SGHTA and FQGNSA. The CDR3 has 16 amino acids. CDR3 sequence (DNA): TGTGCCAGCACCCCCTTGGACAGGGCCAGCACAGATACGCAGTATTTT. It is translated as CASTPLDRASTDTQYF.

The chain joins TRBV20-1 to TRBJ2-7; TRBD1 matches 9 bases. The CDR3 loop spans 15 amino acids. Germline V gene data show CDR1 as DFQATT and CDR2 as SNEGSKA (reference sequence). V shed 3 bases and J 4 bases; nucleotides not matched to a gene: 10. The CDR3 region has the DNA TGCAGTGCTAGTCTCTCCACAGGGGGCGGTTACGAGCAGTACTTC. This encodes CSASLSTGGGYEQYF.

This chain joins TRBV5-1 and TRBJ2-1; 12 bases match TRBD1. CDR1 SGHRS and CDR2 YFSETQ come from the germline V gene. The CDR3 has 18 amino acids. The J segment lost 0 bases and the V segment lost 7 bases, leaving 11 bases of the junction unmatched. The CDR3 loop reads CASWGQGARLNSYNEQFF. The CDR3 nucleotides read TGCGCCAGCTGGGGACAGGGGGCGCGATTAAACTCCTACAATGAGCAGTTCTTC.

The rearrangement links TRBV12-3 or TRBV12-4 to TRBJ2-7; 7 nucleotides line up with TRBD1. The CDR3 totals 13 residues. V trimming: 5 bases; J trimming: 6 bases; junction bases outside the gene matches: 7. CDR3 residues: CASSQDRPGEQYF. The CDR3 DNA sequence: TGTGCCAGCAGTCAGGACAGGCCGGGCGAGCAGTACTTC.

The chain uses TRBV15 and TRBJ2-1; D perhaps matches TRBD1 (6 bases). Germline V lookup: CDR1 LNHNV, CDR2 YYDKDF (reference sequence). CDR3 length equals 18 residues. Between the trimmed V and J ends, which lost 6 bases and 4 bases, there was a span of 25 bases. CDR3 region: CATSRTLKPQGKYNEQFF. The CDR3 nucleotides are TGTGCCACCAGTAGAACACTAAAGCCCCAGGGGAAATACAATGAGCAGTTCTTC.

CDR3 in amino acids: CASGLDSPYNEQFF. CDR3 bases: TGTGCTAGTGGTCTCGACAGCCCCTACAATGAGCAGTTCTTC. The chain carries TRBV12-5 and TRBJ2-1; TRBD1 might be the D (5 bases). The V end was cut by 5 bases, the J end by 2 bases, with 10 bases between. The CDR3 is made up of 14 amino acids. Germline V gives CDR1 LGHNT, CDR2 FRNRAP.

The chain joins TRBV7-3 to TRBJ2-3; TRBD1 agrees at 11 bases. With 4 bases clipped from V and 4 bases from J, the junction kept 1 base outside the gene matches. Looked up from germline, CDR1 is SGHTA and CDR2 is FQGTGA. The CDR3 spans 14 residues. This CDR3 reads CASSWGQGADTQYF. In DNA form, the CDR3 reads TGTGCCAGCAGCTGGGGACAGGGGGCAGATACGCAGTATTTT.

The chain joins TRBV27 to TRBJ1-6; D not certain. Trimming stripped 6 bases from V and 10 bases from J, with 16 bases between. Germline-derived CDR1 and CDR2 are MNHEY and SMNVEV (reference sequence). This CDR3 region has 14 residues. The CDR3 is CASSPGANVSPLHF. CDR3 coding DNA: TGTGCCAGCAGCCCGGGAGCCAATGTGTCACCCCTCCACTTT.

The gene calls are TRBV18 and TRBJ2-7; TRBD1 might be the D (6 bases). Germline-derived CDR1 and CDR2 are KGHSH and LQKENI. This CDR3 is 13 amino acids long. V was cut by 5 bases and J by 2 bases, with 10 bases left in between. CDR3 sequence: CASSSRDTYEQYF. The CDR3 region has the DNA TGTGCCAGCTCATCCCGGGACACCTACGAGCAGTACTTC. The whole variable domain, remainder taken from reference TRBV18 and TRBJ2-7, is NAGVMQNPRHLVRRRGQEARLRCSPMKGHSHVYWYRQLPEEGLKFMVYLQKENIIDESGMPKERFSAEFPKEGPSILRIQQVVRGDSAAYFCASSSRDTYEQYFGPGTRLTVT.

This clone showed up just once. The CDR3, as DNA: TGTGCCAGCAGTCCCGGGGATTTCGTCCAAGAGACCCAGTACTTC. Its translation: CASSPGDFVQETQYF. This chain joins TRBV27 and TRBJ2-5; maybe TRBD2 (5 bases). The CDR3 is 15 amino acids. Trimming stripped 5 bases from V and 1 base from J, with 14 bases between. Looked up from germline, CDR1 is MNHEY and CDR2 is SMNVEV (reference sequence).

The V call is TRBV7-3, the J call TRBJ2-3; tentative D call: TRBD2 (6 bases). V shed 2 bases and J shed 5 bases, with 11 bases lying between them. Germline V gives CDR1 SGHTA, CDR2 FQGTGA. The CDR3 is 14 residues long. CDR3 residues: CASSLRGERDTQYF. The CDR3 DNA follows: TGTGCCAGCAGCTTACGCGGGGAACGAGATACGCAGTATTTT.

This clone was counted between two and nine times. Here the CDR3 DNA reads TGCGCCAGCAGTTCGGACCTAGCGGGGTACTACGAGCAGTACTTC. Protein product: CASSSDLAGYYEQYF. The V and J genes are TRBV5-1 and TRBJ2-7, with 9 positions matching TRBD2. Germline assignment: CDR1 SGHRS and CDR2 YFSETQ. With V trimmed by 5 bases and J by 3 bases, 9 bases remained unmatched. The CDR3 extends over 15 amino acids.